This entry describes one T cell receptor beta chain. This CDR3 spans 15 amino acids. The V end lost 2 bases, the J end lost 1 base, and 11 bases lay between the germline ends. Germline CDR1 is KGHSH and CDR2 is LQKENI. These data originate in a study of blood T cell repertoires in COVID-19. Whole-study context: COVID-19 samples from acute and convalescent phases originated in the United States, Italy and Spain.

Assay used: immunoSEQ multiplex PCR; TCRdb lists only in-frame clones, some missing. Among about 39,000 clones listed, 84% were seen once. The V call is TRBV18, the J call TRBJ2-5; TRBD1 might be the D (6 bases). This sequence originates from a man aged 45 to 65 with active or convalescent COVID-19. Material: peripheral blood. The CDR3 region is CASSPIPGAQETQYF. The CDR3 DNA sequence: TGTGCCAGCTCACCAATTCCAGGGGCCCAAGAGACCCAGTACTTC.